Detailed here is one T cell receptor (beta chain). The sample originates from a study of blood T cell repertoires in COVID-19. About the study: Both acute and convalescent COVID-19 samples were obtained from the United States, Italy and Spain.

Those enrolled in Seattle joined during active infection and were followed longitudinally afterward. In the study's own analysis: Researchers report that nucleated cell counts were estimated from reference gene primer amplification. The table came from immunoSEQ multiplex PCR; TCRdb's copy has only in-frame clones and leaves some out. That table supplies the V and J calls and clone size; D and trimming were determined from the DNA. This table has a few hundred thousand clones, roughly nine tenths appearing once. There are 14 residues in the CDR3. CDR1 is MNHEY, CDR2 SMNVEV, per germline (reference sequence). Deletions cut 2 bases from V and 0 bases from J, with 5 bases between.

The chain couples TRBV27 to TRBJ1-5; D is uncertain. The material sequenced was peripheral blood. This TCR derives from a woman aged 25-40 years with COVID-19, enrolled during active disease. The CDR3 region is CASSLSSSNQPQHF. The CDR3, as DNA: TGTGCCAGCAGTTTAAGCTCTAGCAATCAGCCCCAGCATTTT.